The sequence of this T cell receptor beta chain was determined in a study of a mutant IDH1 vaccine in newly diagnosed glioma. Across the study: Treatment recipients were approximately 62% male and around 40% female, and their mean age was approximately 43 years. The earlier regimen, radiotherapy, temozolomide, or both, was most often both. Study-wide points: Immune responses induced by the vaccine were seen in over 80% of patients, spanning multiple MHC alleles. Pseudoprogression apparently lacked any relation to changes in top peripheral T cell clonotypes.

Germline V gene sequence: CDR1 GTSNPN, CDR2 SVGIG (reference sequence). Trimming took 1 base from V and 3 from J, leaving 7 bases between them. CDR3 length: 13 amino acids. Time point of the sample: baseline, week 1 (first vaccination visit). The treatment: pre-vaccination baseline after standard-of-care therapy. Only one count was recorded for this clone. The target antigen is unknown. Sequencing was performed with immunoSEQ multiplex PCR; in TCRdb, only in-frame clones are kept and a portion is missing. The sample lists tens of thousands of clones, 79% seen once, with around 8.8% in the top ten. This TCR was recovered from a man aged 50-59 years with glioma. This specimen was PBMCs, taken from a glioma patient treated with radiotherapy, temozolomide or both. The chain carries TRBV30 and TRBJ1-5, with D unclear. CDR3 DNA sequence: TGTGCCTGGAGTGACAGCTCCAATCAGCCCCAGCATTTT. Translated: CAWSDSSNQPQHF.